These 21 T cell receptor beta chains originate from one sample sequenced in a study of technical replicates of blood from several donors. The table came from immunoSEQ multiplex PCR; TCRdb's copy has only in-frame clones and leaves some out. Of under 75,000 clones listed, 80% to 95% are singletons. Source material: PBMCs. The source of these receptors is a human donor in good health. Some clones in this sample may be carry-over from other donors' samples.

This rearrangement joins TRBV4-1 to TRBJ2-2, with TRBD2 identical over 10 bases. V was pared by 1 base and J by 5 bases, with 4 bases of the junction left unmatched. The CDR3 has 16 residues. Germline V lookup: CDR1 MGHRA, CDR2 YSYEKL. The CDR3 spells CASSQVVAGGTGELFF. As DNA, the CDR3 is TGCGCCAGCAGCCAAGTCGTAGCGGGAGGTACCGGGGAGCTGTTTTTT.

The V call is TRBV19, the J call TRBJ2-2; TRBD2 matches 8 bases. From germline, CDR1 is LNHDA and CDR2 SQIVND (reference sequence). The ends lost 8 bases at V and 0 bases at J; junction bases unmatched: 5. There are 15 residues in the CDR3. The CDR3 DNA is TGTGCCAGTCGGGGGGGATGGTCGAACACCGGGGAGCTGTTTTTT. It is translated as CASRGGWSNTGELFF.

A single count supports this clone. The rearrangement links TRBV29-1 to TRBJ1-2; no clear D. The V end lost 1 base, the J end lost 4 bases, and 10 bases lay between the germline ends. Germline-derived CDR1 and CDR2 are SQVTM and ANQGSEA. This CDR3 is 13 amino acids long. The CDR3 region has the DNA TGCAGCGTTGAAGCGGAGGGCGGCTATGGCTACACCTTC. Residues: CSVEAEGGYGYTF.

This chain uses TRBV7-9 with TRBJ2-7, with D possibly matching TRBD1 (7 bases). Germline V gene sequence: CDR1 SEHNR, CDR2 FQNEAQ (reference sequence). The CDR3 is made up of 17 amino acids. The germline V and J ends were trimmed by 1 base and 6 bases, with 22 bases remaining between them. The CDR3 DNA follows: TGTGCCAGCAGCTTAGGGGTAGCGGACAGGCCTGCGCGCGAGCAGTACTTC. Residues: CASSLGVADRPAREQYF.

The rearrangement joins TRBV7-8 to TRBJ1-5; tentatively, D is TRBD1 (5 bases). V was clipped by 5 bases and J by 6 bases, with 23 bases between them. The CDR3 is 17 amino acids. The germline gives CDR1 SGHVS, CDR2 FQNEAQ. CDR3 coding DNA: TGTGCCAGCAGCCCAACACCTCGTGGGGTGGGGGGTCAGCCCCAGCATTTT. Its protein is CASSPTPRGVGGQPQHF.

The gene calls are TRBV5-1 and TRBJ2-3; no reliable D call. The CDR3 is 14 amino acids. V lost 2 bases and J 1 base, leaving 8 bases between the germline ends. Germline lookup yields CDR1 SGHRS and CDR2 YFSETQ. CDR3 bases: TGCGCCAGCAGCTTAGATCAGGGCACAGATACGCAGTATTTT. Amino acids: CASSLDQGTDTQYF.

V usage is TRBV11-2 and J usage is TRBJ2-1, with 7 bases fitting TRBD1. The CDR3 extends over 15 amino acids. CDR1 and CDR2 from the germline V gene are SGHAT and FQNNGV. V gave up 6 bases and J gave up 5 bases; unmatched junction bases: 10. CDR3 in DNA: TGTGCCAGCAGGCTGCCGGGACAGAGAAACAATGAGCAGTTCTTC. Protein: CASRLPGQRNNEQFF.

The chain is built from TRBV27 and TRBJ1-4; weak D call: TRBD1 (5 bases). The V gene's germline CDR1 is MNHEY and CDR2 SMNVEV (reference sequence). The CDR3 length is 9 residues. The chain's CDR3 is CGRGEKLFF. The DNA for the CDR3 is TGTGGACGGGGGGAAAAACTGTTTTTT.

The chain combines TRBV14 with TRBJ2-7; D is unclear. Trimming left V 0 bases short and J 3 bases short, with 6 bases between. Germline loops: CDR1 SGHDN, CDR2 FVKESK. The CDR3 runs 13 residues. The DNA for the CDR3 is TGTGCCAGCAGCCAAGATGGCGGCTACGAGCAGTACTTC. Amino acid sequence: CASSQDGGYEQYF.

This clone was found once. This chain uses TRBV13 with TRBJ1-6; 7 nucleotides align to TRBD1. Germline lookup yields CDR1 PRHDT and CDR2 FYEKMQ (reference sequence). This CDR3 contains 16 residues. V lost 5 bases and J lost 2; bases outside the gene matches: 6. CDR3 nucleotide sequence: TGTGCCAGCAGCCCCCGACAGGGTGCCTATAATTCACCCCTCCACTTT. The encoded protein is CASSPRQGAYNSPLHF. Full variable domain (outside the CDR3, taken from reference TRBV13 and TRBJ1-6): AAGVIQSPRHLIKEKRETATLKCYPIPRHDTVYWYQQGPGQDPQFLISFYEKMQSDKGSIPDRFSAQQFSDYHSELNMSSLELGDSALYFCASSPRQGAYNSPLHFGNGTRLTVT.

The chain combines TRBV7-8 with TRBJ2-1, with a possible D match to TRBD2 (5 bases). This CDR3 spans 14 amino acids. Trimming cost V 4 bases and J 12 bases, with 19 bases left between them. Germline loops: CDR1 SGHVS, CDR2 FQNEAQ. The CDR3 region has the DNA TGTGCCAGCAGCTCGAGAGCGGTCACCGCTGGGCAGTTCTTC. It translates to CASSSRAVTAGQFF. Variable domain in full (rest from reference TRBV7-8 and TRBJ2-1): GAGVSQSPRYKVAKRGQDVALRCDPISGHVSLFWYQQALGQGPEFLTYFQNEAQLDKSGLPSDRFFAERPEGSVSTLKIQRTQQEDSAVYLCASSSRAVTAGQFFGPGTRLTVL.

This rearrangement joins TRBV7-2 to TRBJ1-1, with D unclear. CDR1 and CDR2 (germline): SGHTA, FQGNSA. This CDR3 spans 12 amino acids. V lost 1 base and J 4 bases, leaving 4 bases between the germline ends. The CDR3, as DNA: TGTGCCAGCAGCTTAGTCGTCACTGAAGCTTTCTTT. It codes for CASSLVVTEAFF.

The count of this clone is one. This chain links TRBV2 with TRBJ1-1; D not resolved. The CDR3 runs to 13 residues. V dropped 4 bases and J dropped 2 bases, with 8 bases sitting between them. Germline V gives CDR1 SNHLY, CDR2 FYNNEI. CDR3 residues: CASSVQLNTEAFF. Written as DNA, the CDR3 is TGTGCCAGCAGTGTACAGCTAAACACTGAAGCTTTCTTT.

This clone was counted between two and nine times. The rearrangement uses TRBV6-6 and TRBJ2-7; TRBD2 might be the D (6 bases). Looked up from germline, CDR1 is MNHNY and CDR2 is SVGAGI (reference sequence). V dropped 7 bases and J dropped 0 bases, with 13 bases sitting between them. CDR3 length: 14 residues. CDR3: CASKERESSYEQYF. The CDR3 nucleotides read TGTGCCAGCAAAGAACGGGAGTCCTCCTACGAGCAGTACTTC.

This chain connects TRBV6-5 to TRBJ1-3; weak D call: TRBD1 (6 bases). V lost 5 bases to trimming and J lost 2 bases, with 13 bases between them. CDR3 length: 15 amino acids. CDR1 is MNHEY, CDR2 SVGAGI, per germline. The CDR3 is CASSKNPGAGNTIYF. The CDR3 nucleotides are TGTGCCAGCAGTAAGAACCCAGGGGCTGGAAACACCATATATTTT.

This chain uses TRBV29-1 with TRBJ1-1, with D tentatively TRBD1 (5 bases). Germline V gene data show CDR1 as SQVTM and CDR2 as ANQGSEA. The CDR3 is 13 residues long. In DNA form, the CDR3 reads TGCAGTTCCGTAGGGGTAGGGAACACTGAAGCTTTCTTT. Translation: CSSVGVGNTEAFF. Supplemented by reference TRBV29-1 and TRBJ1-1, the full variable domain reads SAVISQKPSRDICQRGTSLTIQCQVDSQVTMMFWYRQQPGQSLTLIATANQGSEATYESGFVIDKFPISRPNLTFSTLTVSNMSPEDSSIYLCSSVGVGNTEAFFGQGTRLTVV.

This chain joins TRBV7-2 and TRBJ2-7, with D possibly being TRBD1 (5 bases). The CDR3 contains 13 residues. Germline V CDR1 and CDR2: SGHTA, FQGNSA. V was clipped by 0 bases and J by 9 bases, with 12 bases between them. In nucleotides, the CDR3 is TGTGCCAGCAGCTTAGCCACACAGGATCGGCAGTACTTC. Its protein is CASSLATQDRQYF.

This chain connects TRBV7-2 to TRBJ1-3; D gene unclear. The germline V gene encodes CDR1 SGHTA and CDR2 FQGNSA. The CDR3 sequence is 14 residues long. V lost 5 bases and J lost 8, with 16 bases in between. The DNA for the CDR3 is TGTGCCAGCAGCCCCGCTGGGCCGCTGGACACCATATATTTT. The encoded protein is CASSPAGPLDTIYF.

J is TRBJ2-7 and V is TRBV2; 7 bases fit TRBD1. The CDR3 is 14 residues long. V shed 9 bases, J shed 1 base, and the junction held 9 bases outside the gene matches. Looked up from germline, CDR1 is SNHLY and CDR2 is FYNNEI. In DNA, the CDR3 is TGTGCCAGAAACAGGGGCGGTCTTTCCTACGAGCAGTACTTC. Translated: CARNRGGLSYEQYF.

The rearrangement joins TRBV6-5 to TRBJ1-2, with TRBD1 identical over 8 bases. The V gene's germline CDR1 is MNHEY and CDR2 SVGAGI. The J segment lost 4 bases and the V segment lost 4 bases, leaving 8 bases of the junction unmatched. CDR3 length: 15 amino acids. The CDR3 coding sequence is TGTGCCAGCAGTTTCAAAGGACAGGGCAGCTATGGCTACACCTTC. It specifies CASSFKGQGSYGYTF.

The rearrangement uses TRBV10-3 and TRBJ1-1; 11 bases map to TRBD1. CDR1 and CDR2 (germline): ENHRY, SYGVKD. Trimming removed 6 bases from V and 5 bases from J; junction bases left unmatched: 5. The CDR3 is 14 amino acids. CDR3 region: CAIRPGQGGTEAFF. In DNA, the CDR3 is TGTGCCATCAGGCCGGGACAGGGGGGTACTGAAGCTTTCTTT.